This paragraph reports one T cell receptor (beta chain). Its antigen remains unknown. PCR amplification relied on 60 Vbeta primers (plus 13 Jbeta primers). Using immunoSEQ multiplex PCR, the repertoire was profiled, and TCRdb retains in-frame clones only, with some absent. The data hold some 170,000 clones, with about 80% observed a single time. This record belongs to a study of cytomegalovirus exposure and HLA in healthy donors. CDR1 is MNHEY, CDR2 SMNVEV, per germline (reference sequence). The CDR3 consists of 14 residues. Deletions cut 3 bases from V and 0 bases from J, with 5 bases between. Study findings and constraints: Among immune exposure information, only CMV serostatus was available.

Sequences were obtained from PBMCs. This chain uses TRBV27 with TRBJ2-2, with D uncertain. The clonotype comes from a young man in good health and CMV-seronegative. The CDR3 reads CASSLAPNTGELFF. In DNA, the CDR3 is TGTGCCAGCAGTTTGGCACCGAACACCGGGGAGCTGTTTTTT.